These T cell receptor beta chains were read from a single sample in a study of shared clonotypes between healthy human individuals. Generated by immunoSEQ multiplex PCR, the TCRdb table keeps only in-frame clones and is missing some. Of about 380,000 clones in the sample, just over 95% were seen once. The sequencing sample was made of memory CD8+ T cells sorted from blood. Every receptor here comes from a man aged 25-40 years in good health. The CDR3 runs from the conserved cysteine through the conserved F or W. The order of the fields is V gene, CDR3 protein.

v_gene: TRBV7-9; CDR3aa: CASSLILSTNEKLFF
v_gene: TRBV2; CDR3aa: CASGPQGGTEAFF
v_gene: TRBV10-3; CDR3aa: CAIGGTDNEQFF
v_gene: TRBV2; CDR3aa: CASSGQGITEAFF
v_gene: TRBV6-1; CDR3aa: CASSERPGAGGTDTQYF
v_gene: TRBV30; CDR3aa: CACHPGTGGAGFSGNTIYF
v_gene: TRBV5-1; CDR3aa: CASSLRGTSGRYGEQYF
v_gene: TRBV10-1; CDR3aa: CASSVSGRGYNEQFF
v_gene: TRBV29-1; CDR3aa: CSVEGLAERITDTQYF
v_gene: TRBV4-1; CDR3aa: CASSLGTISYNEQFF
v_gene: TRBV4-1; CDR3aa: CASSQGRASYNEQFF
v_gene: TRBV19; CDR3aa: CASSLTALAGNTIYF
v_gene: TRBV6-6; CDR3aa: CASSYSQGSYEQYF
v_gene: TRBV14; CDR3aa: CASSPYRLNTEAFF
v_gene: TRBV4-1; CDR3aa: CASSQVPGVPYEQYF
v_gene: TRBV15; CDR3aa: CATSRTSKTGYGYTF
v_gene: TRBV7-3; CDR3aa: CASSSRGSPFTDTQYF
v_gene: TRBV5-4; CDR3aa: CASSWGQGAYEQYF
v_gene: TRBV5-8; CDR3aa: CASRGGANVLTF
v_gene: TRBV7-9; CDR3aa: CASSLPGTGSTGELFF
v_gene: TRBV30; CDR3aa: CAWSPRGHEQFF
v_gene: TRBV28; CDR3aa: CASSFLRGGIRYEQYF
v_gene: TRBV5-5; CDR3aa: CASSLVRGARDEQFF
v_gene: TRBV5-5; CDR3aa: CASSLDWVYYTF